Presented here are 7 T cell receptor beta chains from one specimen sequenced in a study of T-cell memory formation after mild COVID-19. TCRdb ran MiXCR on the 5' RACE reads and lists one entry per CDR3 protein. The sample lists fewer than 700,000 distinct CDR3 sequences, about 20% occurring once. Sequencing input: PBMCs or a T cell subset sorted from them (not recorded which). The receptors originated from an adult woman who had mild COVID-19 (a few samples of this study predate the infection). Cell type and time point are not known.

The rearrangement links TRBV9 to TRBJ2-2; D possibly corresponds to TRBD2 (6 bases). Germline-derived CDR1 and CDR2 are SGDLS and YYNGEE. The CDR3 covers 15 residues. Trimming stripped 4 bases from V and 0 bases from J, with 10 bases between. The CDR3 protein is CASSSGLANTGELFF. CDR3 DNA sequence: TGTGCCAGCAGCTCGGGACTGGCGAACACCGGGGAGCTGTTTTTT.

This CDR3 is CASSFRFEAFF. The CDR3 DNA reads TGTGCCAGCAGCTTCCGGTTTGAAGCTTTCTTT. The J gene is TRBJ1-1, the V gene TRBV5-6; D remains ambiguous. V was shortened by 2 bases and J by 7 bases, with 6 bases between the two germline ends. The CDR3 extends over 11 amino acids. Germline V gives CDR1 SGHDT, CDR2 YYEEEE.

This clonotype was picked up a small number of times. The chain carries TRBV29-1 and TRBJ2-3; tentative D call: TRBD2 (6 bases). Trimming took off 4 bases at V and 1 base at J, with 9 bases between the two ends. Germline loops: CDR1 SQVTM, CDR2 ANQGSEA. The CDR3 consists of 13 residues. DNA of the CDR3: TGCAGCGTTGTTGGACTACGCACAGATACGCAGTATTTT. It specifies CSVVGLRTDTQYF.

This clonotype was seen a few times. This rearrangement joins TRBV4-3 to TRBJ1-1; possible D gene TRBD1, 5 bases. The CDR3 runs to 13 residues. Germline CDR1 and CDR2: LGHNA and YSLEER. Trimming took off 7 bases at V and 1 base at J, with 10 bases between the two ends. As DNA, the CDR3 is TGCGCCAGCACGTGGACACCGAACACTGAAGCTTTCTTT. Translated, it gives CASTWTPNTEAFF.

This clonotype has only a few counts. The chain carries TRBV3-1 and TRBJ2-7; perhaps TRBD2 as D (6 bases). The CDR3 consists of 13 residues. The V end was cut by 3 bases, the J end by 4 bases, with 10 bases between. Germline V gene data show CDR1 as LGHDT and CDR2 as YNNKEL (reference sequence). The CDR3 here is CASSHPGTYEQYF. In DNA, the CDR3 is TGTGCCAGCAGCCACCCGGGGACTTACGAGCAGTACTTC.

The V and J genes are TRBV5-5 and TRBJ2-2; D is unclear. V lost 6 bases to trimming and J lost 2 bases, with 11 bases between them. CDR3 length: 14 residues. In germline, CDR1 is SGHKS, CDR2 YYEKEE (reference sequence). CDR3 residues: CASTISLNTGELFF. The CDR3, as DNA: TGTGCCAGCACTATTTCACTAAACACCGGGGAGCTGTTTTTT.

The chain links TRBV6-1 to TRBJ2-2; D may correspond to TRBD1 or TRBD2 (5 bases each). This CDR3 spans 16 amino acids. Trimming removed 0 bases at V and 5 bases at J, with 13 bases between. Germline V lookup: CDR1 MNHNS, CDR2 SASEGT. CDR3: CASSEAFRGGTGELFF. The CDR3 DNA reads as TGTGCCAGCAGTGAAGCGTTCCGGGGCGGGACCGGGGAGCTGTTTTTT.